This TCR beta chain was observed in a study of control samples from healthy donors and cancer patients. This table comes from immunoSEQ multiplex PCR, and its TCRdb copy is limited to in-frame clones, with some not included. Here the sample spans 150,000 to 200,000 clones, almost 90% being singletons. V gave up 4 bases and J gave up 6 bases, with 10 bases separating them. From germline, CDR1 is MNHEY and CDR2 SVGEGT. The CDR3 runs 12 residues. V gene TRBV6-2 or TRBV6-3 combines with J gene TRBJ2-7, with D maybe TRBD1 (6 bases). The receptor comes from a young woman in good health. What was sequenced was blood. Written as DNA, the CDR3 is TGTGCCAGCAGTTCTTACAGGGCCGAGCAGTACGTC. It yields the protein CASSSYRAEQYV.